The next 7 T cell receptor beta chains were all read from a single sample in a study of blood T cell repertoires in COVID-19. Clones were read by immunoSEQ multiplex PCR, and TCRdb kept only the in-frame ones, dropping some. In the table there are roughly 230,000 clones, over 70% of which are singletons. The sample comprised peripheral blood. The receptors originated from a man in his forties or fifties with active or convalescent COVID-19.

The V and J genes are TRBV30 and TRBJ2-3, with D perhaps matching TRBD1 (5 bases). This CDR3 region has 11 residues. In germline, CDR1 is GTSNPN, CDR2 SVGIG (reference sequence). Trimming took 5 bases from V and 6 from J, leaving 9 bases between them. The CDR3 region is CAWGRADTQYF. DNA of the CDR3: TGTGCCTGGGGCAGGGCTGATACGCAGTATTTT.

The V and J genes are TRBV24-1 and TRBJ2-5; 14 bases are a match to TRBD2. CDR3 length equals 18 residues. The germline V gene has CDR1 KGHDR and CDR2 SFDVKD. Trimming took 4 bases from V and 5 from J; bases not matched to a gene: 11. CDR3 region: CATSEGTSGRVSGETQYF. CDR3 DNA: TGTGCCACCAGTGAGGGGACTAGCGGGAGAGTGAGCGGGGAGACCCAGTACTTC.

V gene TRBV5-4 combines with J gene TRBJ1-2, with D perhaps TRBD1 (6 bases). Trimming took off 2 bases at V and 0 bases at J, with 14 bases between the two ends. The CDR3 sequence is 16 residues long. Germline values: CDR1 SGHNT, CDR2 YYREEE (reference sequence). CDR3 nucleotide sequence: TGTGCCAGCAGCTTTGGGGGCGCATTCGCTAACTATGGCTACACCTTC. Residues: CASSFGGAFANYGYTF.

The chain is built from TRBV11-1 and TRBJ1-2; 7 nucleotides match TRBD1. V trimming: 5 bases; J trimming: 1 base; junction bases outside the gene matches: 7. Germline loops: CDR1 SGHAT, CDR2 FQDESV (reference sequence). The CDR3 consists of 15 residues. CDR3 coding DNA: TGTGCCAGCAGCCTCGCCGGGACAGATAACTATGGCTACACCTTC. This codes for CASSLAGTDNYGYTF.

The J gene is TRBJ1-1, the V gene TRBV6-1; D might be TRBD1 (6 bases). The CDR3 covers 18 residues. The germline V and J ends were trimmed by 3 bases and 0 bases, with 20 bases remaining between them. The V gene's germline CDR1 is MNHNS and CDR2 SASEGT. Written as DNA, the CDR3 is TGTGCCAGCAGTGACTTGGCCGGCGCTGGGGGCCTGAACACTGAAGCTTTCTTT. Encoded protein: CASSDLAGAGGLNTEAFF.

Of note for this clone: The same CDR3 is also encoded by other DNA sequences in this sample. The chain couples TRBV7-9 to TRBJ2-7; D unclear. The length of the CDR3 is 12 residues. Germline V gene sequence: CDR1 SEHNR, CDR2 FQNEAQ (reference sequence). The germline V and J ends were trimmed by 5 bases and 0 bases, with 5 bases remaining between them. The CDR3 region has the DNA TGTGCCAGCAGCCGGAGCTCCTACGAGCAGTACTTC. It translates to CASSRSSYEQYF.

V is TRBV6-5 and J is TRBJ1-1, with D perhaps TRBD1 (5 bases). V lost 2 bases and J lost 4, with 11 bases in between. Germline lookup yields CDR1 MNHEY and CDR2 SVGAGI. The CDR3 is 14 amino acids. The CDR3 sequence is CASSYGQGGTEAFF. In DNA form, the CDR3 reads TGTGCCAGCAGTTACGGGCAGGGAGGCACTGAAGCTTTCTTT.